This T cell receptor beta chain derives from a study of shared clonotypes between healthy human individuals. Germline lookup yields CDR1 MNHEY and CDR2 SMNVEV (reference sequence). The V end was cut by 7 bases, the J end by 3 bases, with 19 bases between. This CDR3 has 16 amino acids. Selected positively for CCR7 and CD45RO-negative, naive CD8 cells excluded terminally differentiated effector memory CD45RA+ cells. The assay used deep level. For every subset, genomic DNA was evenly distributed across several immunoSEQ plates. Only in-frame clones appear in the TCRdb table, and some are missing; sequencing was by immunoSEQ multiplex PCR. The sample lists 1.5 million to 2.5 million clones, about 95% occurring once.

J is TRBJ2-1 and V is TRBV27, with D possibly being TRBD1 or TRBD2 (5 bases each). Sequenced material: naive CD8+ T cells sorted from blood. The origin of this receptor is a man between 18 and 29 years old in good health. Here the CDR3 DNA reads TGTGCCAGCACACAAACAGGCCCGGGGCTCTACAATGAGCAGTTCTTC. As protein: CASTQTGPGLYNEQFF.